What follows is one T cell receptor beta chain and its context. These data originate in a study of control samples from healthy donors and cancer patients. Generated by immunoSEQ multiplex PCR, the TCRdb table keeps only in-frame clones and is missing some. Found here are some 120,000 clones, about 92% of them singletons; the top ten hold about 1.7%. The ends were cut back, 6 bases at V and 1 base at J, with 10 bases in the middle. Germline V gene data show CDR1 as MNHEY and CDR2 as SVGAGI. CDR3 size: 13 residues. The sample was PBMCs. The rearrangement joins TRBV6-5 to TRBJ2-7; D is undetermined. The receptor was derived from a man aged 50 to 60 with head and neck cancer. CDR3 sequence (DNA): TGTGCCAGCAGCAGTAAGGGTTCCTACGAGCAGTACTTC. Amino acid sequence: CASSSKGSYEQYF.